This T cell receptor (beta chain) is drawn from a study of CD4 T cells in relation to SARS-CoV-2 and coronaviruses. This clone was detected only once. Its antigen remains unknown. Here immunoSEQ multiplex PCR was the method, and the copy in TCRdb shows in-frame clones only, minus some. The table has about 29,000 clones, roughly 78% seen once. CDR1 SGHTA and CDR2 FQGNSA come from the germline V gene. The CDR3 totals 16 residues. With 5 bases clipped from V and 6 bases from J, the junction kept 12 bases outside the gene matches. CD4+ T cells from unexposed donors were obtained before the COVID-19 pandemic (2011-2018). After nine to ten days of culture, CD4+ T cells were isolated.

The rearrangement uses TRBV7-2 and TRBJ2-7, with 11 bases identical to TRBD2. This receptor was taken from a human donor in good health. The sequenced sample was CD4+ T cells from PBMCs, cultured in vitro. CDR3 nucleotides: TGTGCCAGCAGCAATCCCTTTAGCGGGAGGGTGGGCGAGCAGTACTTC. This gives the protein CASSNPFSGRVGEQYF.